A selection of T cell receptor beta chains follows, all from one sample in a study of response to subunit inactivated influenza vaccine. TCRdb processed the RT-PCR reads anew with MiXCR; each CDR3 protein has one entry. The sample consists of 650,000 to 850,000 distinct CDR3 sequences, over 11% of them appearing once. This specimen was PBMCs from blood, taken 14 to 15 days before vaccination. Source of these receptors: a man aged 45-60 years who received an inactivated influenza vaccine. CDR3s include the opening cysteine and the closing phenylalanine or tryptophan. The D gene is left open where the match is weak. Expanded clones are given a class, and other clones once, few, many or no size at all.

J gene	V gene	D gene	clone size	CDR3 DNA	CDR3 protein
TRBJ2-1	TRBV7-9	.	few	TGTGCCAGCAGCTTAGCGTGGGATCCTGCCTACAATGAGCAGTTCTTC	CASSLAWDPAYNEQFF
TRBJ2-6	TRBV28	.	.	TGTGCCAGCAGAGGACAGAATGTAATCTCTGGGGCCAACGTCCTGACTTTC	CASRGQNVISGANVLTF
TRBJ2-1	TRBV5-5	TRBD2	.	TGTGCCAGCAGCTCGCGGACTAGCGGGAGGGCCAATGAGCAGTTCTTC	CASSSRTSGRANEQFF
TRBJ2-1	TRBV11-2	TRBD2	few	TGTGCCAGCAGCCCGGGGGGGCGGGGGGCCTACAATGAGCAGTTCTTC	CASSPGGRGAYNEQFF
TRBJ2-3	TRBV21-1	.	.	TGTGCCAGCATTCCAAACAGGTCTAGCACAGATACGCAGTATTTT	CASIPNRSSTDTQYF
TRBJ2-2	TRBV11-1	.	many	TGTGCCAGCAGCCCGGGACTGCTAAACACCGGGGAGCTGTTTTTT	CASSPGLLNTGELFF
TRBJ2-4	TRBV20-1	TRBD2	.	TGCAGTGCCCTGGGACTAGCGGACTTTAAAAACATTCAGTACTTC	CSALGLADFKNIQYF
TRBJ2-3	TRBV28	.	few	TGTGCCAGCAGTCGGGCCATGGACACAGATACGCAGTATTTT	CASSRAMDTDTQYF
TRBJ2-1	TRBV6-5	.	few	TGTGCCAGCAGTTGGGGCGGACGGGGTAATGAGCAGTTCTTC	CASSWGGRGNEQFF
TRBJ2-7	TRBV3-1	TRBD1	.	TGTGCCAGCAGCCACCCTAACAGGGGGCCAGGGGACGAGCAGTACTTC	CASSHPNRGPGDEQYF
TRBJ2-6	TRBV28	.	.	TGTGCCAGCAGTTTACCCCAGGAATCTGGGGCCAACGTCCTGACTTTC	CASSLPQESGANVLTF
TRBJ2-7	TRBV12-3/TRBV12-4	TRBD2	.	TGTGCCAGCAGAAACACGGGAGGGCCCTACGAGCAGTACTTC	CASRNTGGPYEQYF
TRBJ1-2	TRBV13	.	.	TGTGCCAGCAGCACGTTACTATTCCATGGCTACACCTTC	CASSTLLFHGYTF
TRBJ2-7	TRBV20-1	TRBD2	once	TGCAGTGCTAGAGATCCCCGACTAGCGGGAGGGCAAGGGCAGTACTTC	CSARDPRLAGGQGQYF
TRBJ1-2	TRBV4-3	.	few	TGCGCCAGCAGCCAAGATCAGGGTTTAGGGAACTATGGCTACACCTTC	CASSQDQGLGNYGYTF
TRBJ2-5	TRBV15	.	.	TGTGCCACCAGCAGAGGTGCGGGGTACCAAGAGACCCAGTACTTC	CATSRGAGYQETQYF
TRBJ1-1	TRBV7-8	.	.	TGTGCCAGCAGCCGCCGGGGGCGCAAGGCTGAAGCTTTCTTT	CASSRRGRKAEAFF
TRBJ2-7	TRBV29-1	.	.	TGCAGCGTTTCCAGGGATCGACGCTCCTACGAGCAGTACTTC	CSVSRDRRSYEQYF
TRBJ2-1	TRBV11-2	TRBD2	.	TGTGCCAGCAGCCTAGGACTAGCGGGGGCCCTAAGCTCCTACAATGAGCAGTTCTTC	CASSLGLAGALSSYNEQFF
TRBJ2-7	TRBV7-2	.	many	TGTGCCAGCAGCCGAGACGCCCCGCCATTCTACGAGCAGTACTTC	CASSRDAPPFYEQYF
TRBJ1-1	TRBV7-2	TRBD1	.	TGTGCCAGCAGCTTACAGGGGGCGCAAGCTTTCTTT	CASSLQGAQAFF
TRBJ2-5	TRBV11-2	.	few	TGTGCCAGCAGCTTACTGAGAGCCCGAGAGACCCAGTACTTC	CASSLLRARETQYF
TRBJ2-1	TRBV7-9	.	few	TGTGCCAGCAGCTTAATAATCGATAGAAATGAGCAGTTCTTC	CASSLIIDRNEQFF
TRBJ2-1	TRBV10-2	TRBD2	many	TGCGCCAGCACCTCCGGACTAGCGGGGGGGCCAGGTGAGCAGTTCTTC	CASTSGLAGGPGEQFF
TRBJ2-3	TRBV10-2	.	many	TGCGCCAGCAGTGAGTTGGGGCTGACGGGAGATACGCAGTATTTT	CASSELGLTGDTQYF
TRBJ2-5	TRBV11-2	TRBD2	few	TGTGCCAGCAGCTTGTCCGGGACTAGCGGGGGGTTTAGGGCAGAGACCCAGTACTTC	CASSLSGTSGGFRAETQYF
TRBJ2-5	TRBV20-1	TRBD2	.	TGCAGTGCCCAAAGGACTAGCGGGGGCCGGGAGACCCAGTACTTC	CSAQRTSGGRETQYF
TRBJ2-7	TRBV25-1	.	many	TGTGCCGCCCGGGCGGCAGCCTCCTACGAGCAGTACTTC	CAARAAASYEQYF
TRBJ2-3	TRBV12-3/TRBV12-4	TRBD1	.	TGTGCCAGCAGTGCGGGACAGGGGACAGATACGCAGTATTTT	CASSAGQGTDTQYF
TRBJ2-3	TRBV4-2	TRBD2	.	TGTGCCAGCAGGGAGGGTGCGGGGGGGCCAGCAGATACGCAGTATTTT	CASREGAGGPADTQYF
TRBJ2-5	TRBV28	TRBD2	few	TGTGCCAGCAGTTTAGGGACTAGCGGGGGGTTCGCCCAAGAGACCCAGTACTTC	CASSLGTSGGFAQETQYF
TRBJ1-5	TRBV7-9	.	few	TGTGCCAGCAGCTTCGGCAGGGCCGGCAATCAGCCCCAGCATTTT	CASSFGRAGNQPQHF
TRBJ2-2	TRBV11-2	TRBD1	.	TGTGCCCGCAGCAAACCGGGACAGAAAGGCGGCGGGGAGCTGTTTTTT	CARSKPGQKGGGELFF
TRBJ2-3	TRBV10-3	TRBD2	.	TGTGCCATCAGTACTTCCGGGACTAGCGGGGCAATCACAGATACGCAGTATTTT	CAISTSGTSGAITDTQYF
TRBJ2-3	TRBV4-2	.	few	TGTGCCAGCAGCCAATCGGGGACTGAAGGGACAGATACGCAGTATTTT	CASSQSGTEGTDTQYF
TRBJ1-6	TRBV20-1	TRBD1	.	TGCAGTGCCCGAGACAGGGAGGACTCACCCCTCCACTTT	CSARDREDSPLHF
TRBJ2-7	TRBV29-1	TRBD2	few	TGCAGCGTACAACCTAGCGGGGTTCGCTACGAGCAGTACTTC	CSVQPSGVRYEQYF
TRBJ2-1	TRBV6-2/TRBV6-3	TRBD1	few	TGTGCCAGCTGGACAGGGCCGAAGGGGGAGCAGTTCTTC	CASWTGPKGEQFF